The 14 T cell receptor beta chains given below trace back to one sample, sequenced in a study of patients and donors after allogeneic stem cell transplantation. TCRdb passed the RT-PCR reads through MiXCR, listing each CDR3 protein once. The sample shows around 25,000 distinct CDR3 sequences, roughly two fifths of them seen only once. The material sequenced was blood, either unsorted or a sorted T cell fraction (not recorded which). Receptors originate from a human donor who was either an allogeneic HSCT recipient or a stem cell or donor lymphocyte infusion donor (not recorded which). It is not recorded whose cells these are; they may come from a transplant donor.

The chain joins TRBV5-6 to TRBJ2-1; D may be TRBD2 (9 bases). The CDR3 contains 18 residues. Germline V gene lookup returns CDR1 SGHDT and CDR2 YYEEEE. V lost 4 bases, J lost 9 bases, and 29 bases lay in between. The CDR3 bases are TGTGCCAGCAGCCAGGGGGCTAGCGGGATCGTAGGCGGTACTGAGCAGTTCTTC. This encodes CASSQGASGIVGGTEQFF.

The count of this clonotype is one. The V and J genes are TRBV4-1 and TRBJ2-1; TRBD1 aligns across 8 bases. CDR3 length equals 17 residues. The V gene end was trimmed by 1 base and the J gene end by 0 bases; junction bases not matched to a gene: 5. Germline loops: CDR1 MGHRA, CDR2 YSYEKL. CDR3: CASSQVTGTGSYNEQFF. In nucleotides, the CDR3 is TGCGCCAGCAGCCAAGTCACCGGGACAGGCTCCTACAATGAGCAGTTCTTC.

This clonotype has only a few counts. This chain links TRBV19 with TRBJ1-5; D gene uncertain. This CDR3 is 14 amino acids long. Trimming left V 7 bases short and J 5 bases short, with 15 bases between. In germline, CDR1 is LNHDA, CDR2 SQIVND (reference sequence). This CDR3 is CASTLGGSYQPQHF. CDR3 coding DNA: TGTGCCAGTACTCTCGGCGGCAGTTATCAGCCCCAGCATTTT.

This clonotype showed up just a few times. V usage is TRBV3-1 and J usage is TRBJ1-2; D is perhaps TRBD1 (5 bases). The germline gives CDR1 LGHDT, CDR2 YNNKEL (reference sequence). Trimming cost V 1 base and J 12 bases, with 15 bases left between them. CDR3 length equals 13 residues. The CDR3 spells CASSQGVQAGDTF. The DNA of the CDR3 is TGTGCCAGCAGCCAAGGGGTTCAGGCGGGGGACACCTTC.

J is TRBJ2-5 and V is TRBV28; 7 bases agree with TRBD1. V shed 6 bases and J 0 bases; nucleotides not matched to a gene: 10. The CDR3 runs 16 residues. Germline assignment: CDR1 MDHEN and CDR2 SYDVKM. The DNA for the CDR3 is TGTGCCAGCAGCAGCTGGGGACAGCTGTACCAAGAGACCCAGTACTTC. Protein: CASSSWGQLYQETQYF.

This clonotype appeared a few times. The CDR3 DNA is TGTGCCAGCTCACCACCCGTGGGGGGCGAGCAGTACTTC. Protein: CASSPPVGGEQYF. This rearrangement joins TRBV18 to TRBJ2-7, with D perhaps TRBD2 (6 bases). The CDR3 sequence is 13 residues long. The germline V and J ends were trimmed by 0 bases and 6 bases, with 9 bases remaining between them. Germline CDR1 reads KGHSH; CDR2 reads LQKENI.

This clonotype was observed many times. This CDR3 reads CASSPDTFPYGYTF. Written as DNA, the CDR3 is TGTGCCAGCTCCCCCGACACTTTCCCTTATGGCTACACCTTC. The chain is built from TRBV11-2 and TRBJ1-2; D is unclear. The length of the CDR3 is 14 residues. V shed 8 bases and J shed 5 bases, with 18 bases lying between them. Germline CDR1 reads SGHAT; CDR2 reads FQNNGV.

The chain joins TRBV6-1 to TRBJ2-3; 9 bases are shared with TRBD2. The CDR3 extends over 16 amino acids. The germline gives CDR1 MNHNS, CDR2 SASEGT. The V and J ends lost 4 bases and 2 bases, in that order; junction bases with no gene match: 7. As DNA, the CDR3 is TGTGCCAGCAGTGTACGGGGACTAGCTACCACAGATACGCAGTATTTT. Amino acid sequence: CASSVRGLATTDTQYF.

A few counts support this clonotype. The chain is built from TRBV7-2 and TRBJ1-5; D ambiguous. Germline V lookup: CDR1 SGHTA, CDR2 FQGNSA. V lost 4 bases and J 0 bases, leaving 10 bases between the germline ends. The CDR3 contains 15 residues. Written as DNA, the CDR3 is TGTGCCAGCAGCTATGACTCATATAGCAATCAGCCCCAGCATTTT. Its translation is CASSYDSYSNQPQHF.

This chain connects TRBV12-3 or TRBV12-4 to TRBJ1-4; D gene ambiguous. V was shortened by 2 bases and J by 5 bases, with 6 bases between the two germline ends. The CDR3 is 13 residues long. CDR3 nucleotides: TGTGCCAGCAGTTTACACGGAAATGAAAAACTGTTTTTT. Its protein product is CASSLHGNEKLFF.

V gene TRBV18 combines with J gene TRBJ2-3; D unclear. V was clipped by 1 base and J by 2 bases, with 7 bases between them. From germline, CDR1 is KGHSH and CDR2 LQKENI. The CDR3 covers 14 residues. DNA for the CDR3: TGTGCCAGCTCACCACTTACAACCACAGATACGCAGTATTTT. This encodes CASSPLTTTDTQYF.

The J gene is TRBJ2-1, the V gene TRBV14; D gene uncertain. Deletions cut 4 bases from V and 1 base from J, with 11 bases between. This CDR3 has 15 residues. CDR1 is SGHDN, CDR2 FVKESK, per germline. The DNA for the CDR3 is TGTGCCAGCAGCCCCAGCATATTTTCCTACAATGAGCAGTTCTTC. This codes for CASSPSIFSYNEQFF.

This clonotype was seen once. The genes are TRBV18 and TRBJ2-4; D gene unclear. The germline V gene encodes CDR1 KGHSH and CDR2 LQKENI. The ends were cut back, 6 bases at V and 6 bases at J, with 15 bases in the middle. The CDR3 covers 14 residues. The DNA for the CDR3 is TGTGCCAGCTCGGACCAGTCGGCAGTAAACATTCAGTACTTC. As protein: CASSDQSAVNIQYF.

The CDR3 loop reads CASSEALPSGALHIYEQYF. In DNA, the CDR3 is TGTGCCAGCAGTGAAGCGCTTCCTAGCGGGGCTCTCCACATCTACGAGCAGTACTTC. The gene calls are TRBV2 and TRBJ2-7; TRBD2 agrees at 9 bases. The ends lost 0 bases at V and 3 bases at J; junction bases unmatched: 15. CDR3 size: 19 residues. Per germline, CDR1 SNHLY and CDR2 FYNNEI.